This TCR beta chain is drawn from a study of CD8 T cells in ankylosing spondylitis. Study-level results: Matched ankylosing spondylitis synovial fluid reportedly showed significant enrichment of disease-linked clones. Disease-linked clones proved CD8+ and comparatively uncommon in peripheral blood. Prior work had noted some motif variants in reactive arthritis blood and synovial fluid.

Scientists made TCR beta libraries using quantitative 5'-RACE with molecular barcodes. TCRdb re-called the 5' RACE reads with MiXCR, one entry per CDR3 protein. The sample lists 230,000 or so distinct CDR3 sequences, 20% to 30% occurring once. On this clonotype itself: Its antigen is not identified.

Deletions cut 0 bases from V and 0 bases from J, with 18 bases between. The CDR3 sequence is 18 residues long. The germline CDR1 and CDR2 sequences are SGHTA and FQGNSA. Sequencing input: blood, either unsorted or a sorted T cell fraction (not recorded which). The gene calls are TRBV7-2 and TRBJ2-7; D is unresolved. The TCR originated in a male donor with ankylosing spondylitis or in good health (not recorded which). CDR3 sequence reads: CASSLAPLIASFSYEQYF. CDR3 bases: TGTGCCAGCAGCTTAGCCCCCCTAATAGCAAGCTTCTCCTACGAGCAGTACTTC.